This T cell receptor beta chain was sequenced for a study of Tregs in tolerant kidney transplant recipients. About this clone itself: Its target is unknown.

The CDR3 consists of 15 residues. CDR1 is SGHVS and CDR2 is FQNEAQ in the germline V gene. V was pared by 1 base and J by 10 bases, with 8 bases of the junction left unmatched. Mixed chimerism was transient after nonmyeloablative marrow transplants from related graft donors. Thawed PBMCs were FACS-sorted into unstimulated CD4+CD25+CD127- regulatory T cells, CD4+CD25- non-regulatory cells, CD4 and CD8 cells. The method was immunoSEQ multiplex PCR; TCRdb's version includes in-frame clones alone and lacks a portion of them. The profile shows 50,000 to 55,000 clones, about 89% of them singletons. Study-wide results and limits: Tolerant patients' donor-specific Tregs expanded beyond overall Tregs, suggesting antigen-driven growth. Few patients were studied, so findings need validation in larger groups.

The input for sequencing was CD8+ T cells from blood (PBMCs), taken 24 months after the transplant. The receptor comes from a human patient who received a combined kidney and bone marrow transplant. The T cells may come from the graft donor. The chain combines TRBV7-8 with TRBJ2-1; TRBD2 aligns across 9 bases. CDR3 sequence: CASSLDGGRADEQFF. The CDR3 nucleotides are TGTGCCAGCAGCTTAGACGGCGGGAGGGCCGACGAGCAGTTCTTC. Full variable domain (rest looked up from reference TRBV7-8 and TRBJ2-1): GAGVSQSPRYKVAKRGQDVALRCDPISGHVSLFWYQQALGQGPEFLTYFQNEAQLDKSGLPSDRFFAERPEGSVSTLKIQRTQQEDSAVYLCASSLDGGRADEQFFGPGTRLTVL.